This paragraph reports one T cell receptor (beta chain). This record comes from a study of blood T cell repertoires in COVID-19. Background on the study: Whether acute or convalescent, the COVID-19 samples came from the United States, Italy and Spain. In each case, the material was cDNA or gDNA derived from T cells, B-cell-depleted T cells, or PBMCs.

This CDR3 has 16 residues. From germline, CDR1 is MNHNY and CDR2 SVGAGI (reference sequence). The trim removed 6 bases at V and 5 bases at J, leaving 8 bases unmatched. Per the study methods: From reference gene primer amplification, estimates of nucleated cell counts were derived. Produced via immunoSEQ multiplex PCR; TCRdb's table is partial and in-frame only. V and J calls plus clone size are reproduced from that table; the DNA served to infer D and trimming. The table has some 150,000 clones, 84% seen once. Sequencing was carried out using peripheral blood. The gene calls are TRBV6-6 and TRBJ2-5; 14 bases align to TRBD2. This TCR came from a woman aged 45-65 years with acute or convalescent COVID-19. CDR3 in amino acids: CASRSMGLAGAETQYF. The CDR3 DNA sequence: TGTGCCAGCAGAAGTATGGGACTAGCGGGGGCGGAGACCCAGTACTTC.